This T cell receptor (beta chain) was profiled in a study of Graves' ophthalmopathy and Graves' hyperthyroidism. The study, taken as a whole, reports: Most expanded clonotypes from thyroid (those above 0.001 frequency) were also found in blood.

This clonotype was counted many times. Its antigen is still unknown. The CDR3 has 16 residues. Germline V gene data show CDR1 as SGHRS and CDR2 as YFSETQ. V shed 0 bases and J 5 bases; nucleotides not matched to a gene: 9. Amplification of the TCR beta CDR3 regions used RNA transcripts (as template). The workflow started with a first-round RT-PCR run with HTBI primers and then moved on to a second-round multiplex PCR. Each CDR3 protein is one row after TCRdb ran MiXCR on the multiplex PCR reads. The table has 200,000 to 250,000 distinct CDR3 sequences, around a fifth seen once. This chain joins TRBV5-1 and TRBJ2-5; 8 nucleotides line up with TRBD1. Material: peripheral blood. The source of this sequence is a woman in her forties or fifties with Graves' ophthalmopathy. The CDR3, as DNA: TGCGCCAGCAGCTTGGCAGGGGGACAGGTGGGGGAGACCCAGTACTTC. Protein: CASSLAGGQVGETQYF.